A single sample gave rise to the 27 T cell receptor beta chains below, sequenced in a study of sequential checkpoint blockade in melanoma (dated by TCRdb to between 2018 and 2020). Libraries came from the immunoSEQ multiplex PCR assay. This is the immuneACCESS table as TCRdb keeps it, with only in-frame sequences that have V and J called. A part of the clones is gone; compared with another copy, unresolved V genes explain less than half, and the rest is unexplained. Here the sample has about 9,900 clones; roughly 78% occur a single time. The leading ten clones occupy nearly 25% of the sample. This specimen's treatment or condition label, per the study, means: randomized to nivolumab then ipilimumab (arm A) or the reverse (arm B). The material sequenced was CD8+ T cells sorted from blood (inferred from file names), taken from a patient given nivolumab and ipilimumab in sequence. The receptors were gathered from a human donor with melanoma.

The rearrangement links TRBV4-3 to TRBJ2-7, with D unclear. This CDR3 contains 14 residues. Germline CDR1 reads LGHNA; CDR2 reads YSLEER. The ends were cut back, 0 bases at V and 1 base at J, with 7 bases in the middle. The DNA of the CDR3 is TGCGCCAGCAGCCAAGAACGCCAGTCCTACGAGCAGTACTTC. Its protein product is CASSQERQSYEQYF.

In its sample, this clone is medium-sized (0.01 to 0.1%). The genes are TRBV6-4 and TRBJ2-3; perhaps TRBD1 as D (5 bases). Germline V gives CDR1 MRHNA, CDR2 SNTAGT. Trimming cost V 3 bases and J 2 bases, with 12 bases left between them. There are 15 residues in the CDR3. This CDR3 reads CASSDGGQDTDTQYF. The CDR3 DNA is TGTGCCAGCAGTGATGGCGGACAAGACACAGATACGCAGTATTTT.

This clone was detected only a few times. The rearrangement links TRBV27 to TRBJ2-3; a weak D match, TRBD2 (6 bases). Germline V gene lookup returns CDR1 MNHEY and CDR2 SMNVEV (reference sequence). The CDR3 is made up of 13 amino acids. V lost 0 bases, J lost 8 bases, and 9 bases lay in between. Written as DNA, the CDR3 is TGTGCCAGCAGTTTATCGGGTAGCGGTACGCAGTATTTT. Amino acids: CASSLSGSGTQYF.

The genes are TRBV11-3 and TRBJ2-7; 8 positions agree with TRBD2. This CDR3 contains 15 residues. CDR1 and CDR2 from the germline V gene are SGHNT and YENEEA. After removal of 5 bases from V and 0 bases from J, the junction contained 6 bases not matched to a gene. Here the CDR3 reads CASSPGRDGSYEQYF. The CDR3 DNA follows: TGTGCCAGCAGCCCCGGGAGGGACGGCTCCTACGAGCAGTACTTC.

The chain is built from TRBV29-1 and TRBJ1-2, with 9 bases aligning to TRBD1. Germline assignment: CDR1 SQVTM and CDR2 ANQGSEA. This CDR3 has 13 residues. With 5 bases clipped from V and 8 bases from J, the junction kept 9 bases outside the gene matches. The CDR3 protein is CSVTAGQGQGYTF. The CDR3 nucleotides read TGCAGCGTTACCGCGGGACAGGGCCAAGGCTACACCTTC.

The rearrangement links TRBV27 to TRBJ2-7, with 7 bases lining up with TRBD1. Germline values: CDR1 MNHEY, CDR2 SMNVEV (reference sequence). This CDR3 is 13 amino acids long. Trimming removed 7 bases from V and 2 bases from J; junction bases left unmatched: 5. The CDR3 reads CASMGQTPYEQYF. Here the CDR3 DNA reads TGTGCCAGCATGGGACAGACCCCCTACGAGCAGTACTTC.

The gene calls are TRBV4-3 and TRBJ1-1; D possibly corresponds to TRBD1 (5 bases). The V end was cut by 0 bases, the J end by 4 bases, with 15 bases between. The CDR3 is 16 amino acids. Germline-derived CDR1 and CDR2 are LGHNA and YSLEER. The DNA of the CDR3 is TGCGCCAGCAGCCAAGATTGGGGCGGGACTGGCACTGAAGCTTTCTTT. Translating gives CASSQDWGGTGTEAFF.

This chain links TRBV6-6 with TRBJ2-1, with a possible D match to TRBD2 (5 bases). V lost 2 bases to trimming and J lost 4 bases, with 9 bases between them. Per germline, CDR1 MNHNY and CDR2 SVGAGI (reference sequence). CDR3 length: 14 amino acids. CDR3 DNA: TGTGCCAGCAGTTACGAGACTACTTACAATGAGCAGTTCTTC. Translating it yields CASSYETTYNEQFF.

The chain couples TRBV6-5 to TRBJ2-5; TRBD1 matches at 8 bases. CDR1 and CDR2 from the germline V gene are MNHEY and SVGAGI. With 5 bases clipped from V and 5 bases from J, the junction kept 4 bases outside the gene matches. CDR3 length: 13 residues. CDR3 bases: TGTGCCAGCAGTCCAGGGGGCGGGGAGACCCAGTACTTC. It translates to CASSPGGGETQYF.

The chain links TRBV6-1 to TRBJ2-5; 8 nucleotides line up with TRBD2. Near its end, the DNA agrees better with TRBJ2-7, so the J call may be wrong. CDR3 length equals 16 residues. Germline-derived CDR1 and CDR2 are MNHNS and SASEGT. CDR3 DNA sequence: TGTGCCAGCAGTGAAGAACTAGCGGTTATAGCCTACGAGCAGTACTTC. It translates to CASSEELAVIAYEQYF.

This chain links TRBV6-5 with TRBJ2-7; D may be TRBD1 (6 bases). CDR3 length: 13 amino acids. Germline V gene lookup returns CDR1 MNHEY and CDR2 SVGAGI. V lost 5 bases, J lost 6 bases, and 14 bases lay in between. The chain's CDR3 is CASSTPGAVEQYF. CDR3 bases: TGTGCCAGCAGTACTCCAGGGGCGGTCGAGCAGTACTTC.

Concerning this clone: The sample holds other DNA sequences that translate to the same CDR3. The rearrangement links TRBV6-1 to TRBJ2-7, with D unclear. There are 16 residues in the CDR3. Germline values: CDR1 MNHNS, CDR2 SASEGT. Trimming took off 1 base at V and 3 bases at J, with 16 bases between the two ends. Written as DNA, the CDR3 is TGTGCCAGCAGTGAAGTCGAACAGCCCTTCCTCTACGAGCAGTACTTC. Protein sequence: CASSEVEQPFLYEQYF.

This clone was counted once. The chain combines TRBV6-5 with TRBJ2-1; 8 bases line up with TRBD2. This CDR3 contains 12 residues. The V segment lost 6 bases and the J segment 8 bases; nucleotides outside the gene matches: 3. Germline V gives CDR1 MNHEY, CDR2 SVGAGI. CDR3: CASSREGYEQFF. Written as DNA, the CDR3 is TGTGCCAGCAGCCGGGAGGGCTATGAGCAGTTCTTC.

This clone is hyperexpanded. The V and J genes are TRBV18 and TRBJ2-3; 12 nucleotides match TRBD2. V was pared by 4 bases and J by 4 bases, with 3 bases of the junction left unmatched. This CDR3 spans 15 amino acids. From germline, CDR1 is KGHSH and CDR2 LQKENI. CDR3 nucleotides: TGTGCCAGCTCACGGACTAGCGGGAAAGCAGATACGCAGTATTTT. Protein product: CASSRTSGKADTQYF. The full variable domain, its missing parts supplied by reference TRBV18 and TRBJ2-3, is NAGVMQNPRHLVRRRGQEARLRCSPMKGHSHVYWYRQLPEEGLKFMVYLQKENIIDESGMPKERFSAEFPKEGPSILRIQQVVRGDSAAYFCASSRTSGKADTQYFGPGTRLTVL.

The chain links TRBV6-4 to TRBJ1-6; D ambiguous. CDR1 is MRHNA and CDR2 is SNTAGT in the germline V gene. The CDR3 is made up of 15 amino acids. The V end was cut by 0 bases, the J end by 6 bases, with 9 bases between. The CDR3 region is CASSDSSVINSPLHF. CDR3 in DNA: TGTGCCAGCAGTGACTCTTCGGTAATTAATTCACCCCTCCACTTT.

This sequence joins TRBV7-6 and TRBJ2-1, with 8 bases identical to TRBD2. Trimming removed 1 base from V and 5 bases from J; junction bases left unmatched: 4. Germline V gene sequence: CDR1 SGHVS, CDR2 FNYEAQ. The CDR3 has 15 amino acids. Here the CDR3 DNA reads TGTGCCAGCAGCTTAGTTTCGGGAGGGGACAATGAGCAGTTCTTC. Translated: CASSLVSGGDNEQFF.

The V and J genes are TRBV29-1 and TRBJ2-1; TRBD1 matches at 8 bases. The CDR3 is made up of 12 amino acids. J gave up 11 bases and V 4 bases, and 7 bases lay outside the gene matches. Germline lookup yields CDR1 SQVTM and CDR2 ANQGSEA. The CDR3 nucleotides read TGCAGCGTTGTCCCTGGGACAGGTCAGCAGTTCTTC. It codes for CSVVPGTGQQFF.

V and J are TRBV7-6 and TRBJ1-6; 7 bases are shared with TRBD1. CDR1 and CDR2 (germline): SGHVS, FNYEAQ. This CDR3 has 16 amino acids. V was pared by 2 bases and J by 5 bases, with 6 bases of the junction left unmatched. The CDR3 nucleotides are TGTGCCAGCAGCTTAACTCGGACAGGAGATAATTCACCCCTCCACTTT. It specifies CASSLTRTGDNSPLHF.

The chain is built from TRBV15 and TRBJ1-2, with D possibly being TRBD1 (5 bases). The germline V gene encodes CDR1 LNHNV and CDR2 YYDKDF (reference sequence). With 0 bases removed from V and 4 bases from J, the gap between germline ends came to 9 bases. The CDR3 covers 14 residues. This CDR3 reads CATSRDSGGYGYTF. The CDR3 nucleotides are TGTGCCACCAGCAGAGACTCCGGGGGCTATGGCTACACCTTC.

The chain combines TRBV4-3 with TRBJ2-3, with 7 bases aligning to TRBD2. Germline CDR1 is LGHNA and CDR2 is YSLEER. V was pared by 0 bases and J by 2 bases, with 20 bases of the junction left unmatched. The CDR3 covers 21 residues. Written as DNA, the CDR3 is TGCGCCAGCAGCCAAGATCTAGGACGCCCATTTGTCGGGGGGACCACAGATACGCAGTATTTT. Amino acids: CASSQDLGRPFVGGTTDTQYF.

This sequence joins TRBV6-5 and TRBJ1-1; no definite D call. Trimming left V 4 bases short and J 7 bases short, with 13 bases between. Germline CDR1 reads MNHEY; CDR2 reads SVGAGI. This CDR3 is 13 amino acids long. CDR3 amino acids: CASSFKDGSEAFF. The CDR3 DNA sequence: TGTGCCAGCAGTTTCAAGGACGGGAGTGAAGCTTTCTTT.

Here the CDR3 DNA reads TGTGCCAGCAGCAACCGCGATGAGCAGTTCTTC. Translating it yields CASSNRDEQFF. The J gene is TRBJ2-1, the V gene TRBV7-9; D is unresolved. CDR1 SEHNR and CDR2 FQNEAQ come from the germline V gene (reference sequence). V was cut by 5 bases and J by 8 bases, with 7 bases left in between. The CDR3 covers 11 residues.

This clone occurred once. The genes are TRBV6-4 and TRBJ2-2, with 9 positions matching TRBD2. J was trimmed by 4 bases and V by 3 bases; bases with no gene match: 3. This CDR3 has 15 residues. Germline lookup yields CDR1 MRHNA and CDR2 SNTAGT. CDR3 loop: CASSESGGSTGELFF. In nucleotides, the CDR3 is TGTGCCAGCAGTGAAAGCGGGGGGAGCACCGGGGAGCTGTTTTTT.

The chain carries TRBV4-2 and TRBJ2-1, with TRBD2 matching 9 bases. CDR1 and CDR2 (germline): LGHNA, YNFKEQ. CDR3 length: 15 amino acids. The V segment lost 6 bases and the J segment 4 bases; nucleotides outside the gene matches: 7. The CDR3 is CASRVSGGSYNEQFF. In DNA, the CDR3 is TGTGCCAGCAGGGTAAGCGGGGGGTCTTACAATGAGCAGTTCTTC.

The V call is TRBV27, the J call TRBJ2-7; TRBD2 agrees at 9 bases. V lost 4 bases, J lost 2 bases, and 9 bases stayed unmatched. The CDR3 runs 16 residues. Per germline, CDR1 MNHEY and CDR2 SMNVEV (reference sequence). CDR3 amino acids: CASSSTPGLATYEQYF. CDR3 sequence (DNA): TGTGCCAGCAGTTCCACCCCGGGACTAGCAACCTACGAGCAGTACTTC.

The chain is built from TRBV27 and TRBJ2-5; 8 bases are shared with TRBD2. CDR3 length: 18 residues. CDR1 is MNHEY and CDR2 is SMNVEV in the germline V gene (reference sequence). V lost 3 bases to trimming and J lost 1 base; unmatched junction nucleotides: 13. The CDR3 sequence: CASSFKGAGAPLQETQYF. The CDR3 DNA follows: TGTGCCAGCAGTTTCAAGGGAGCGGGGGCCCCCCTCCAAGAGACCCAGTACTTC.

This clone appeared a single time. The chain recombines TRBV4-1 with TRBJ1-1, with D perhaps matching TRBD1 (6 bases). V was shortened by 0 bases and J by 5 bases, with 10 bases between the two germline ends. The CDR3 totals 14 residues. In germline, CDR1 is MGHRA, CDR2 YSYEKL. The CDR3 loop is CASSQEGARTEAFF. The CDR3 coding sequence is TGCGCCAGCAGCCAAGAGGGGGCGAGGACTGAAGCTTTCTTT.